These 28 T cell receptor beta chains were all obtained from the same sample, sequenced in a study of blood T cell repertoires in COVID-19 (TCRdb year 2020). Libraries were prepared through the immunoSEQ multiplex PCR assay. Imported from immuneACCESS, the table was reduced by TCRdb to in-frame sequences with V and J called. These copies leave out some clones; in studies compared against another copy, an unresolved V gene accounts for under half, and the cause of the remainder is not known. The sample table shows just over 250,000 clones, and roughly 86% are seen once. Around a tenth of the sample is held by the ten biggest clonotypes. Sequenced material: peripheral blood. These receptors were collected from a man aged 35-49 years who had recovered from COVID-19.

The table lists this clone with a count of one. The chain combines TRBV2 with TRBJ2-1; 8 bases are a match to TRBD2. The junction had 2 bases not matched to a gene; V was cut back by 2 bases and J by 8 bases. The V gene's germline CDR1 is SNHLY and CDR2 FYNNEI. This CDR3 has 13 amino acids. The CDR3 region is CASSELAGYEQFF. CDR3 bases: TGTGCCAGCAGTGAACTAGCGGGTTATGAGCAGTTCTTC.

Comment on this clone: The sample contains more than one DNA sequence encoding this CDR3. The chain employs TRBV10-3 and TRBJ2-5; no definite D call. Per germline, CDR1 ENHRY and CDR2 SYGVKD. This CDR3 contains 12 residues. Trimming shortened V by 2 bases and J by 1 base, and 2 bases separated the two germline ends. CDR3: CAISELQETQYF. DNA for the CDR3: TGTGCCATCAGTGAGCTCCAAGAGACCCAGTACTTC.

This clone was picked up one time. CDR3 nucleotide sequence: TGTGCCAGCAGCCCCCCCCGAGAGACCCAGTACTTC. It is translated as CASSPPRETQYF. The rearrangement joins TRBV7-2 to TRBJ2-5, with D unresolved. Trimming shortened V by 5 bases and J by 4 bases, and 8 bases separated the two germline ends. Germline V gene data show CDR1 as SGHTA and CDR2 as FQGNSA. The CDR3 has 12 amino acids.

The V gene is TRBV28, the J gene TRBJ2-7, with 12 nucleotides matching TRBD2. CDR3 length: 15 residues. Germline trimming cut 6 bases from V and 1 base from J; bases unmatched to any gene: 4. The V gene's germline CDR1 is MDHEN and CDR2 SYDVKM. The CDR3 DNA follows: TGTGCCAGCAGGAGACTAGCGGGAGATTCCTACGAGCAGTACTTC. Encoded protein: CASRRLAGDSYEQYF.

V gene TRBV7-6 combines with J gene TRBJ1-1, with 8 nucleotides matching TRBD1. This CDR3 has 15 amino acids. The V and J ends lost 6 bases and 5 bases, in that order; junction bases with no gene match: 11. Germline V gives CDR1 SGHVS, CDR2 FNYEAQ. CDR3 region: CASSPGAGGRTEAFF. Here the CDR3 DNA reads TGTGCCAGCAGTCCAGGAGCAGGGGGCAGAACTGAAGCTTTCTTT.

The CDR3 region is CASSKGQGNGQPQHF. As DNA, the CDR3 is TGTGCCAGCAGTAAAGGACAGGGAAACGGCCAGCCCCAGCATTTT. This chain uses TRBV7-2 with TRBJ1-5; TRBD1 matches 8 bases. V gave up 6 bases and J gave up 7 bases; unmatched junction bases: 11. This CDR3 region has 15 residues. The germline CDR1 and CDR2 sequences are SGHTA and FQGNSA.

The CDR3 nucleotides read TGTGCCACCCTAGGACAGGACAATCAGCCCCAGCATTTT. Protein product: CATLGQDNQPQHF. The V gene is TRBV15, the J gene TRBJ1-5; 7 bases are a match to TRBD1. V trimming: 8 bases; J trimming: 3 bases; junction bases outside the gene matches: 4. The V gene's germline CDR1 is LNHNV and CDR2 YYDKDF (reference sequence). The CDR3 is 13 residues long. Using reference TRBV15 and TRBJ1-5 for the parts outside the CDR3, the full variable domain is DAMVIQNPRYQVTQFGKPVTLSCSQTLNHNVMYWYQQKSSQAPKLLFHYYDKDFNNEADTPDNFQSRRPNTSFCFLDIRSPGLGDTAMYLCATLGQDNQPQHFGDGTRLSIL.

The rearrangement uses TRBV19 and TRBJ2-7; D is unclear. The V end was cut by 7 bases, the J end by 0 bases, with 10 bases between. CDR1 and CDR2 (germline): LNHDA, SQIVND (reference sequence). The CDR3 consists of 13 residues. This CDR3 reads CASTLSPSYEQYF. As DNA, the CDR3 is TGTGCCAGTACCCTCAGTCCCTCCTACGAGCAGTACTTC.

This clone came up once. The chain is built from TRBV4-3 and TRBJ1-3; 10 nucleotides match TRBD1. The ends lost 0 bases at V and 3 bases at J; junction bases unmatched: 14. Germline V gene sequence: CDR1 LGHNA, CDR2 YSLEER. This CDR3 has 20 residues. CDR3 sequence: CASSQDFAGTGAAYGNTIYF. The CDR3 region has the DNA TGCGCCAGCAGCCAAGATTTTGCCGGGACAGGGGCCGCATATGGAAACACCATATATTTT.

The chain combines TRBV7-9 with TRBJ2-2; 7 nucleotides agree with TRBD1. The J segment lost 7 bases and the V segment lost 5 bases, leaving 13 bases of the junction unmatched. The CDR3 runs 16 residues. The germline CDR1 and CDR2 sequences are SEHNR and FQNEAQ (reference sequence). CDR3 protein: CASSPSSTGKSGELFF. The CDR3 DNA is TGTGCCAGCAGCCCATCCTCGACAGGGAAGAGCGGGGAGCTGTTTTTT.

This clone has only a few counts. This specimen includes other DNA sequences encoding the same CDR3. This sequence joins TRBV2 and TRBJ2-1; 7 bases are a match to TRBD1. CDR3 length equals 15 residues. J lost 1 base, V lost 3 bases, and 3 bases had no gene match. In germline, CDR1 is SNHLY, CDR2 FYNNEI. CDR3 region: CASSDRGSSYNEQFF. In DNA, the CDR3 is TGTGCCAGCAGTGACAGGGGGTCATCCTACAATGAGCAGTTCTTC.

The chain uses TRBV11-3 and TRBJ2-7; D may be TRBD1 (6 bases). The CDR3 length is 12 residues. CDR1 and CDR2 from the germline V gene are SGHNT and YENEEA. Trimming shortened V by 8 bases and J by 3 bases, and 11 bases separated the two germline ends. The CDR3 spells CASGKGDYEQYF. CDR3 bases: TGTGCCAGCGGGAAGGGGGACTACGAGCAGTACTTC. Using reference TRBV11-3 and TRBJ2-7 for the parts outside the CDR3, the full variable domain is EAGVVQSPRYKIIEKKQPVAFWCNPISGHNTLYWYLQNLGQGPELLIRYENEEAVDDSQLPKDRFSAERLKGVDSTLKIQPAELGDSAVYLCASGKGDYEQYFGPGTRLTVT.

This chain connects TRBV27 to TRBJ2-3; D remains unclear. CDR1 and CDR2 from the germline V gene are MNHEY and SMNVEV (reference sequence). The V gene lost 8 bases and the J gene lost 2 bases, with 17 bases spanning the gap. The CDR3 is made up of 15 amino acids. In DNA form, the CDR3 reads TGTGCCAGCCGTCTTACCTACTCAAACACAGATACGCAGTATTTT. Its protein product is CASRLTYSNTDTQYF.

This chain uses TRBV11-2 with TRBJ2-7; TRBD2 matches 10 bases. Germline CDR1 and CDR2: SGHAT and FQNNGV. The V gene end was trimmed by 2 bases and the J gene end by 6 bases; junction bases not matched to a gene: 10. This CDR3 comprises 16 residues. The CDR3 region has the DNA TGTGCCAGCAGCTTAAATGGGCTAGCGGGAGCTGGCGAGCAGTACTTC. Its protein is CASSLNGLAGAGEQYF.

The chain has TRBV18 and TRBJ2-7; TRBD1 matches 11 bases. V shed 6 bases and J 5 bases; nucleotides not matched to a gene: 9. This CDR3 is built from 15 residues. CDR1 is KGHSH and CDR2 is LQKENI in the germline V gene. The CDR3 sequence is CASSLGQGARHEQYF. In nucleotides, the CDR3 is TGTGCCAGCTCCCTTGGACAGGGGGCGCGCCACGAGCAGTACTTC. The full variable domain, in which reference TRBV18 and TRBJ2-7 provide the parts outside the CDR3, is NAGVMQNPRHLVRRRGQEARLRCSPMKGHSHVYWYRQLPEEGLKFMVYLQKENIIDESGMPKERFSAEFPKEGPSILRIQQVVRGDSAAYFCASSLGQGARHEQYFGPGTRLTVT.

J is TRBJ2-7 and V is TRBV4-1, with a possible D match to TRBD1 (6 bases). The CDR3 contains 14 residues. Germline assignment: CDR1 MGHRA and CDR2 YSYEKL. V lost 1 base and J 0 bases, leaving 7 bases between the germline ends. DNA for the CDR3: TGCGCCAGCAGCCAAGCACAGGGCTCCTACGAGCAGTACTTC. Protein: CASSQAQGSYEQYF.

CDR3 bases: TGTGCCAGTAGTATAACAGGGGGCGCGACTGAAGCTTTCTTT. As protein: CASSITGGATEAFF. This sequence joins TRBV19 and TRBJ1-1; the match to TRBD1 covers 9 bases. J gave up 5 bases and V 2 bases, and 3 bases lay outside the gene matches. CDR3 length: 14 amino acids. CDR1 is LNHDA and CDR2 is SQIVND in the germline V gene (reference sequence). Looking up the rest from reference TRBV19 and TRBJ1-1 gives the full variable domain: DGGITQSPKYLFRKEGQNVTLSCEQNLNHDAMYWYRQDPGQGLRLIYYSQIVNDFQKGDIAEGYSVSREKKESFPLTVTSAQKNPTAFYLCASSITGGATEAFFGQGTRLTVV.

V and J are TRBV4-3 and TRBJ2-3, with a tentative D call TRBD2 (5 bases). Trimming stripped 4 bases from V and 0 bases from J, with 11 bases between. CDR1 and CDR2 from the germline V gene are LGHNA and YSLEER. The CDR3 covers 15 residues. The CDR3 here is CASSREYASTDTQYF. DNA of the CDR3: TGCGCCAGCAGCCGGGAGTACGCTAGCACAGATACGCAGTATTTT.

The chain carries TRBV4-2 and TRBJ2-1; D gene unclear. This CDR3 is 15 amino acids long. Trimming took 4 bases from V and 0 from J, leaving 10 bases between them. The germline V gene has CDR1 LGHNA and CDR2 YNFKEQ. CDR3: CASSLSHFSYNEQFF. The CDR3 region has the DNA TGTGCCAGCAGCCTGTCACATTTCTCCTACAATGAGCAGTTCTTC.

The chain employs TRBV7-6 and TRBJ1-2; a weak D match, TRBD1 (5 bases). The CDR3 spans 13 residues. The germline V and J ends were trimmed by 3 bases and 4 bases, with 9 bases remaining between them. Germline V CDR1 and CDR2: SGHVS, FNYEAQ. This chain's CDR3 is CASSFGGSYGYTF. The CDR3 DNA is TGTGCCAGCAGCTTCGGGGGGAGCTATGGCTACACCTTC.

The chain recombines TRBV4-3 with TRBJ2-3; possibly TRBD2 for D (5 bases). With 5 bases removed from V and 2 bases from J, the gap between germline ends came to 14 bases. Germline-derived CDR1 and CDR2 are LGHNA and YSLEER. This CDR3 has 15 residues. The CDR3 DNA reads as TGCGCCAGCAGCTCGGCCGCAGCGGACACAGATACGCAGTATTTT. This translates into CASSSAAADTDTQYF.

This clone was seen a single time. The chain is built from TRBV18 and TRBJ2-2, with TRBD1 matching 8 bases. The CDR3 runs 17 residues. V gave up 4 bases and J gave up 1 base; unmatched junction bases: 8. Per germline, CDR1 KGHSH and CDR2 LQKENI. CDR3 sequence (DNA): TGTGCCAGCTCACTAGACAGGGGACCCGAGAACACCGGGGAGCTGTTTTTT. Amino acid sequence: CASSLDRGPENTGELFF.

The chain recombines TRBV19 with TRBJ2-3; D is possibly TRBD1 (6 bases). The CDR3 spans 15 residues. V lost 3 bases to trimming and J lost 3 bases, with 13 bases between them. Germline CDR1 is LNHDA and CDR2 is SQIVND (reference sequence). Here the CDR3 reads CASSMGAVRTDTQYF. The CDR3 nucleotides are TGTGCCAGTAGTATGGGGGCAGTAAGAACAGATACGCAGTATTTT. Full variable domain (outside the CDR3, taken from reference TRBV19 and TRBJ2-3): DGGITQSPKYLFRKEGQNVTLSCEQNLNHDAMYWYRQDPGQGLRLIYYSQIVNDFQKGDIAEGYSVSREKKESFPLTVTSAQKNPTAFYLCASSMGAVRTDTQYFGPGTRLTVL.

This clone was detected a few times. V gene TRBV19 combines with J gene TRBJ1-6, with D hard to call. Trimming removed 3 bases at V and 1 base at J, with 10 bases between. The CDR3 is 16 residues long. Germline CDR1 reads LNHDA; CDR2 reads SQIVND (reference sequence). In DNA, the CDR3 is TGTGCCAGTAGTATGATGAGGGTGTCCTATAATTCACCCCTCCACTTT. It is translated as CASSMMRVSYNSPLHF.

V is TRBV19 and J is TRBJ2-7, with TRBD1 as a possible D gene (5 bases). The CDR3 runs to 15 residues. Germline values: CDR1 LNHDA, CDR2 SQIVND (reference sequence). V was trimmed by 1 base and J by 3 bases, leaving 13 bases between them. The CDR3 nucleotides are TGTGCCAGTAGTATAGGGGCAGGGCCTCTCTACGAGCAGTACTTC. Protein sequence: CASSIGAGPLYEQYF.

The chain has TRBV30 and TRBJ2-3; 8 bases align to TRBD2. Germline-derived CDR1 and CDR2 are GTSNPN and SVGIG (reference sequence). This CDR3 region has 14 residues. The V segment lost 1 base and the J segment 9 bases; nucleotides outside the gene matches: 9. The chain's CDR3 is CAWSEGSGLETQYF. The CDR3, as DNA: TGTGCCTGGAGTGAAGGATCGGGACTAGAGACGCAGTATTTT.

The chain carries TRBV7-8 and TRBJ2-1; TRBD1 matches at 10 bases. V lost 5 bases and J lost 2; bases outside the gene matches: 9. Germline V gene sequence: CDR1 SGHVS, CDR2 FQNEAQ. CDR3 length equals 17 residues. This chain's CDR3 is CASSQSRTGGTYNEQFF. CDR3 DNA sequence: TGTGCCAGCAGCCAGAGCCGGACAGGGGGTACCTACAATGAGCAGTTCTTC.

This rearrangement joins TRBV3-1 (or the pseudogene TRBV3-2) to TRBJ1-5; TRBD1 matches 10 bases. CDR1 and CDR2 (germline): LGHDT, YNNKEL (reference sequence). V dropped 0 bases and J dropped 7; count of bases not matched to a gene: 9. The CDR3 runs 17 residues. The CDR3 DNA follows: TGTGCCAGCAGCCAAGACCCCGGGACAGGGGTGGGGCAGCCCCAGCATTTT. Translating gives CASSQDPGTGVGQPQHF.